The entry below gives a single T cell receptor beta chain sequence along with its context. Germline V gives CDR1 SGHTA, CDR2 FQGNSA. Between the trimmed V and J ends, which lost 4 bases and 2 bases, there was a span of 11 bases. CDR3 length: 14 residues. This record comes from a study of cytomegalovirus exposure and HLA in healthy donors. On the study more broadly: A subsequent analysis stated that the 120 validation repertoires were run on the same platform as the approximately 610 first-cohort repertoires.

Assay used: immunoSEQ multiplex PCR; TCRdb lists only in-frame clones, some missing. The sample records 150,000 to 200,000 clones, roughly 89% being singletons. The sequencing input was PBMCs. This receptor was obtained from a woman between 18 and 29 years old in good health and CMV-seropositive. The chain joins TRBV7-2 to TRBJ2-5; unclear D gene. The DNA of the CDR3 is TGTGCCAGCAGCTGGAACTCGAGGCAAGAGACCCAGTACTTC. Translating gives CASSWNSRQETQYF.